This is a list of T cell receptor beta chains from one sample in a study of vaccination effects on CD4 cells after COVID-19. Their specific antigens are unknown. This table comes from immunoSEQ multiplex PCR, and its TCRdb copy is limited to in-frame clones, with some not included. In the table there are over 60,000 clones, 74% of which are singletons. The sequencing here drew on CD4+ T cells from PBMCs cultured with HCoV-229E spike peptides, taken after COVID-19 vaccination. These TCRs come from a human donor who received a COVID-19 vaccine. Both conserved end residues are part of each CDR3. Each record gives: V gene, CDR3 length, clone size, J gene, D gene, CDR3 DNA, CDR3 protein. D genes are given only for firm matches. Size tells how often a clone was seen (once, few, many) or the class of an expanded clone, and some rows leave it out.

TRBV28	13	-	TRBJ1-2	-	TGTGCCAGCAGACCAGGGATTTCCTATGGCTACACCTTC	CASRPGISYGYTF
TRBV4-2	14	-	TRBJ2-2	-	TGTGCCAGCAGAAATCCGGATGGCGCCGGGGAGCTGTTTTTT	CASRNPDGAGELFF
TRBV7-2	13	-	TRBJ1-5	-	TGTGCCAGCAGCTTATCGAGCGGTCAGCCCCAGCATTTT	CASSLSSGQPQHF
TRBV4-1	17	once	TRBJ1-4	-	TGCGCCAGCAGCCGAACCCGGAGGGGATCAACTAATGAAAAACTGTTTTTT	CASSRTRRGSTNEKLFF
TRBV12-5	13	-	TRBJ2-3	-	TGTGCTAGTGGTTTGAGCGGAGCCAATACGCAGTATTTT	CASGLSGANTQYF
TRBV24-1	14	-	TRBJ2-3	-	TGTGCCACGGCGAGTGGGGATAGCACAGATACGCAGTATTTT	CATASGDSTDTQYF
TRBV4-3	16	once	TRBJ1-5	-	TGCGCCAGCAGCCAAGATTACGAGGGTTGGAATCAGCCCCAGCATTTT	CASSQDYEGWNQPQHF
TRBV5-1	16	-	TRBJ2-5	-	TGCGCCAGCAGCTTATGGAGAAAAAGGGGCCAAGAGACCCAGTACTTC	CASSLWRKRGQETQYF
TRBV30	11	-	TRBJ2-5	-	TGTGCCCGGAGGGTCCAAGAGACCCAGTACTTC	CARRVQETQYF
TRBV5-1	15	-	TRBJ2-2	TRBD2	TGCGCCAGCAGCTCGACTAGCGGGGACGTCGGGGAGCTGTTTTTT	CASSSTSGDVGELFF
TRBV5-4	14	-	TRBJ2-1	-	TGTGCCAGCAGCTTGGGGCAGGGGATACGGGAGCAGTTCTTC	CASSLGQGIREQFF
TRBV5-1	13	-	TRBJ2-3	-	TGCGCCAGCAGCCTGTTGGGAACAGATACGCAGTATTTT	CASSLLGTDTQYF
TRBV18	14	-	TRBJ1-3	-	TGTGCCAGCTCACCGGGGACGCAAGGAAACACCATATATTTT	CASSPGTQGNTIYF
TRBV28	14	-	TRBJ1-5	-	TGTGCCAGCAGCTACCAGGACTCCAATCAGCCCCAGCATTTT	CASSYQDSNQPQHF
TRBV19	15	once	TRBJ1-5	-	TGTGCCAGTAGCAAGACTGGGCTGGGCAATCAGCCCCAGCATTTT	CASSKTGLGNQPQHF
TRBV2	16	-	TRBJ2-3	-	TGTGCCAGCTCAGGACACAATCAGGCTCGATCAGATACGCAGTATTTT	CASSGHNQARSDTQYF
TRBV25-1	16	-	TRBJ1-3	-	TGTGCCAGCAGTATCGAGATCGGAAGCTCTGGAAACACCATATATTTT	CASSIEIGSSGNTIYF
TRBV7-9	17	-	TRBJ1-4	-	TGTGCCAGCAGCCCGCGAACCCTCAGTTCAACTAATGAAAAACTGTTTTTT	CASSPRTLSSTNEKLFF
TRBV12-3/TRBV12-4	13	-	TRBJ1-1	-	TGTGCCAGCAGTATAGGCCCGAACACTGAAGCTTTCTTT	CASSIGPNTEAFF
TRBV4-1	13	-	TRBJ1-1	-	TGCGCCAGCAGCCATCCCAGAGACCCTGAAGCTTTCTTT	CASSHPRDPEAFF
TRBV28	16	-	TRBJ1-2	-	TGTGCCAGCAGTACCACAGGAAGAGGGAATGTTCTTGGCTACACCTTC	CASSTTGRGNVLGYTF
TRBV6-2/TRBV6-3	14	-	TRBJ1-6	-	TGTGCCAGCAGGTACAACTGGGATAATTCACCCCTCCACTTT	CASRYNWDNSPLHF
TRBV9	15	-	TRBJ2-3	-	TGTGCCAGCAGCGTAGCTGGCGGGTTCCCAGATACGCAGTATTTT	CASSVAGGFPDTQYF
TRBV19	15	-	TRBJ1-1	-	TGTGCCAGTAGGAGGTATTTGGGAACGAACACTGAAGCTTTCTTT	CASRRYLGTNTEAFF
TRBV6-1	15	-	TRBJ1-1	-	TGTGCCAGCAGTGAAATGGGGGAGGGCAACACTGAAGCTTTCTTT	CASSEMGEGNTEAFF
TRBV18	16	-	TRBJ2-3	TRBD1	TGTGCCAGCTCACCCCGGGACAGGGTGGGCACAGATACGCAGTATTTT	CASSPRDRVGTDTQYF
TRBV9	13	-	TRBJ1-6	-	TGTGCCCTCCCTGCAGGGCCGGATTCACCCCTCCACTTT	CALPAGPDSPLHF
TRBV19	16	once	TRBJ2-3	-	TGTGCCAGTAGTATAAGGTTGGGAGCCGTGGCAGATACGCAGTATTTT	CASSIRLGAVADTQYF
TRBV7-6	16	-	TRBJ2-1	TRBD2	TGTGCCAGCAGCCGTACCGGGACTAGCGGGGGGATTGAGCAGTTCTTC	CASSRTGTSGGIEQFF
TRBV11-2	16	-	TRBJ2-5	-	TGTGCCAGCAGCCCGGAACAGGGTTTAGGAACAGAGACCCAGTACTTC	CASSPEQGLGTETQYF
TRBV7-2	13	-	TRBJ2-1	TRBD1	TGTGCCAGCAGCGCACCCCCCAGGGGGGAGCAGTTCTTC	CASSAPPRGEQFF
TRBV9	13	-	TRBJ1-5	-	TGTGCCAGCAGCGTCGGGGAGATGCAGCCCCAGCATTTT	CASSVGEMQPQHF
TRBV28	15	-	TRBJ2-1	TRBD2	TGTGCCAGCAGTTTTGGGGCGGGGGGGGCTAATGAGCAGTTCTTC	CASSFGAGGANEQFF
TRBV5-1	14	few	TRBJ2-2	-	TGCGCCAGCAGCTTGGCCGGAGACACCGGGGAGCTGTTTTTT	CASSLAGDTGELFF
TRBV5-1	17	-	TRBJ2-1	TRBD2	TGCGCCAGCAGCTTGGTGGTGTTGAGCGGGGGGGTCAATGAGCAGTTCTTC	CASSLVVLSGGVNEQFF
TRBV7-2	15	-	TRBJ2-3	-	TGTGCCAGCAGCTTAGTGGGTCAGGTGACAGATACGCAGTATTTT	CASSLVGQVTDTQYF
TRBV24-1	18	-	TRBJ2-1	-	TGTGCCACCAGTGATGGGTTACAGGGAATTAGTTCCTACAATGAGCAGTTCTTC	CATSDGLQGISSYNEQFF
TRBV19	15	once	TRBJ2-5	TRBD2	TGTGCCAGTAGTGCTAGCGGGGTACGCCAAGAGACCCAGTACTTC	CASSASGVRQETQYF
TRBV5-1	14	-	TRBJ1-1	-	TGCGCCAGCAGCTTCCTTGACACCGACACTGAAGCTTTCTTT	CASSFLDTDTEAFF
TRBV24-1	14	-	TRBJ2-2	-	TGTGCCACCAGTGATTACGGGAACACCGGGGAGCTGTTTTTT	CATSDYGNTGELFF